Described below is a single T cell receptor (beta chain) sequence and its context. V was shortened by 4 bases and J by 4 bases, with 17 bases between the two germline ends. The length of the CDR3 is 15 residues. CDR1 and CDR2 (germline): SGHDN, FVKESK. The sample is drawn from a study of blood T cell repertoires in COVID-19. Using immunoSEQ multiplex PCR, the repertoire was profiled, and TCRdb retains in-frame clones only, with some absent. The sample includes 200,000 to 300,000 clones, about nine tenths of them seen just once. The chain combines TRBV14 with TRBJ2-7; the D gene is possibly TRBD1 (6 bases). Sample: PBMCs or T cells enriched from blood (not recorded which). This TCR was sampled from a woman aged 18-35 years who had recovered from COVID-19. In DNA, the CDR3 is TGTGCCAGCAGCCGGGTGGGGCGCAGGGGTTACGAGCAGTACTTC. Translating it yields CASSRVGRRGYEQYF.